The rows below give T cell receptor beta chains drawn from one sample of a study of immune evolution from preneoplasia to lung adenocarcinoma. The table came from immunoSEQ multiplex PCR; TCRdb's copy has only in-frame clones and leaves some out. The table includes about 3,200 clones, around 82% detected once. Sample: FFPE adjacent normal lung tissue. The receptors derive from a donor at least 70 years old with lung adenocarcinoma. Both conserved end residues are part of each CDR3. Each record gives: D gene, J gene, clone size, V gene, CDR3 DNA, CDR3 protein. The D gene is left open where the match is weak. Part of the rows lack a size; the others show once, few, many or a class for expanded clones.

NA | TRBJ2-5 | few | TRBV4-3 | TGCGCCAGCAGCCCAACAGGGAGGGAGACCCAGTACTTC | CASSPTGRETQYF
TRBD2 | TRBJ2-1 | NA | TRBV5-4 | TGTGCCAGCAGCCGAGGACTAGCGGCGGTCAATGAGCAGTTCTTC | CASSRGLAAVNEQFF
TRBD2 | TRBJ2-3 | NA | TRBV30 | TGTGCCTGGAGTGTGGGACTAGCGGGAACAGATACGCAGTATTTT | CAWSVGLAGTDTQYF
NA | TRBJ1-1 | NA | TRBV29-1 | TGCAGCGTCCTTGGGTCACAGGAGGGCACTGAAGCTTTCTTT | CSVLGSQEGTEAFF
NA | TRBJ2-2 | NA | TRBV4-2 | TGTGCCAGCAGCCAAGAGACACAGCGTCGTACCACCACCGGGGAGCTGTTTTTT | CASSQETQRRTTTGELFF
NA | TRBJ2-1 | few | TRBV15 | TGTGCCACCAGCAAGAATAGCAGGGGCAGGTTGAATGAGCAGTTCTTC | CATSKNSRGRLNEQFF
NA | TRBJ2-5 | NA | TRBV30 | TGTGCAATGGAAGGGCAGGACCAAGAGACCCAGTACTTC | CAMEGQDQETQYF
NA | TRBJ2-1 | NA | TRBV2 | TGTGCCAGCACGGACTCCACCTACAATGAGCAGTTCTTC | CASTDSTYNEQFF
NA | TRBJ2-2 | few | TRBV9 | TGTGCCAGCAGCGTAGATAGCGGCTTCGGCACCGGGGAGCTGTTTTTT | CASSVDSGFGTGELFF
NA | TRBJ1-2 | few | TRBV18 | TGTGCCAGCTCACCACCCGTGGGGGGCCGGAACTATGGCTACACCTTC | CASSPPVGGRNYGYTF
NA | TRBJ2-7 | NA | TRBV4-2 | TGTGCCAGCAGCCAAGAGTTGGGCCACGAGCAGTACTTC | CASSQELGHEQYF
NA | TRBJ1-2 | NA | TRBV9 | TGTGCCAGCAGCGCTAACCCCGGCCACGGGGATGGCTACACCTTC | CASSANPGHGDGYTF
NA | TRBJ2-7 | NA | TRBV19 | TGTGCCAGTAGTATTGATGGCAGACCAAATTACGAGCAGTACTTC | CASSIDGRPNYEQYF
TRBD1 | TRBJ2-7 | NA | TRBV27 | TGTGCCAGCAGTGCGACAGGGTTCAGCTACGAGCAGTACTTC | CASSATGFSYEQYF
NA | TRBJ1-2 | NA | TRBV19 | TGTGCCGCTGAGGACGCTAAGCAAGGCTACACCTTC | CAAEDAKQGYTF
NA | TRBJ2-1 | NA | TRBV11-2 | TGTGTCAGCAGCCGGACACAGACAGTTTCCAATGAGCAGTTCTTC | CVSSRTQTVSNEQFF
TRBD1 | TRBJ1-2 | NA | TRBV18 | TGTGCCAGCTCACCACTTACTACAGGGACAGGGAGTCTTCATGGCTACACCTTC | CASSPLTTGTGSLHGYTF
NA | TRBJ2-5 | NA | TRBV11-2 | TGTGCCAGCAGCCAAAGTGAGACCCAGTACTTC | CASSQSETQYF
NA | TRBJ1-1 | NA | TRBV2 | TGTGCCAGCACTGAAGCTTTCTTT | CASTEAFF
TRBD2 | TRBJ2-1 | NA | TRBV6-5 | TGTGCCAGCAGTTACTCGTTCCTAGCGGGGGGAAATGAGCAGTTCTTC | CASSYSFLAGGNEQFF
TRBD2 | TRBJ2-1 | NA | TRBV18 | TGTGCCAGCTCACAGCAACTAGCGGGAGACTGGAACAATGAGCAGTTCTTC | CASSQQLAGDWNNEQFF
NA | TRBJ2-7 | NA | TRBV9 | TGTGCCAGCAGCGCATGGACGACGGGGGACGAGCAGTACTTC | CASSAWTTGDEQYF
TRBD1 | TRBJ2-7 | NA | TRBV7-2 | TGTGCCAGCAGCTTAGACAGGGACAGGGGTTCCTTTGAGCAGTACTTC | CASSLDRDRGSFEQYF
NA | TRBJ2-5 | NA | TRBV6-1 | TGTGCCAGCAGTGAAGTGAGACAAGAGACCCAGTACTTC | CASSEVRQETQYF
TRBD2 | TRBJ2-7 | NA | TRBV7-9 | TGTGCCAGCAGCTCTAGCGGGTACTACGAGCAGTACTTC | CASSSSGYYEQYF
NA | TRBJ1-5 | NA | TRBV10-3 | TGTGCCATCAGTGAAAACGAAGGGGCGAGGGAGCCCCAGCATTTT | CAISENEGAREPQHF
TRBD1 | TRBJ2-7 | NA | TRBV30 | TGTGCCTGGAGGGAAATTGGGACAGACGAGCAGTACTTC | CAWREIGTDEQYF
NA | TRBJ2-3 | once | TRBV30 | TGTGCCTGGAGTTCGGGCAGGGGGGGAACAGATACGCAGTATTTT | CAWSSGRGGTDTQYF
NA | TRBJ2-5 | NA | TRBV2 | TGTGCCAGCAGACGCCAAGAGACCCAGTACTTC | CASRRQETQYF
TRBD1 | TRBJ1-4 | NA | TRBV6-6 | TGTGCCAGCAGCCTCGGGACAGGCGAGGAAAAACTGTTTTTT | CASSLGTGEEKLFF
NA | TRBJ2-2 | NA | TRBV7-2 | TGTGCCAGCAGCTTAGGCACCGGGGAGCTGTTTTTT | CASSLGTGELFF
TRBD1 | TRBJ1-2 | NA | TRBV6-1 | TGTGCCAGCAGCACAGGGGCCGCCTATGGCTACACCTTC | CASSTGAAYGYTF